Listed below are T cell receptor beta chains from one sample, sequenced in a study of blood T cell repertoires in COVID-19. The protocol was immunoSEQ multiplex PCR, while the TCRdb copy is restricted to in-frame clones and leaves out a portion. This sample yields around 58,000 clones, of which 70% to 90% are seen a single time; less than 5.5% belongs to the top ten. The material sequenced was peripheral blood. The receptors originated from a human donor in a cohort sampled during active COVID-19. Each CDR3 is given with its conserved first and last residue. The D gene is left open where the match is weak. Size tells how often a clone was seen (once, few, many) or the class of an expanded clone, and some rows leave it out.

d_call clone_size j_call v_call cdr3_aa cdr3_nt
TRBD1 - TRBJ2-7 TRBV7-6 CASSLEGGLGKQYF TGTGCCAGCAGCTTGGAAGGGGGCTTGGGCAAGCAGTACTTC
TRBD1 - TRBJ1-2 TRBV7-2 CASSLGQGYGYTF TGTGCCAGCAGCTTGGGACAGGGTTATGGCTACACCTTC
TRBD1 - TRBJ1-1 TRBV6-5 CASSYGTGMNTEAFF TGTGCCAGCAGTTACGGGACAGGGATGAACACTGAAGCTTTCTTT
- few TRBJ1-3 TRBV15 CATSSLPGNTIYF TGTGCCACCAGCAGCCTACCTGGAAACACCATATATTTT
TRBD2 - TRBJ2-3 TRBV5-6 CASRLAGGPGTQYF TGTGCCAGCAGGCTAGCGGGGGGCCCGGGTACGCAGTATTTT
- - TRBJ2-2 TRBV28 CASNLGHALNTGELFF TGTGCCAGCAATCTGGGACATGCGCTGAACACCGGGGAGCTGTTTTTT
TRBD2 few TRBJ2-2 TRBV19 CASSIISGGTGELFF TGTGCCAGTAGTATTATTAGCGGGGGGACCGGGGAGCTGTTTTTT
TRBD1 - TRBJ1-6 TRBV5-4 CASSRQGSVSYNSPLHF TGTGCCAGCTCGCGACAGGGCAGCGTCTCCTATAATTCACCCCTCCACTTT
TRBD1 - TRBJ1-4 TRBV5-1 CASSLGTGGEKLFF TGCGCCAGCAGCTTAGGAACAGGGGGCGAAAAACTGTTTTTT
- - TRBJ1-2 TRBV19 CASSISNRGYTF TGTGCCAGTAGTATTAGTAATCGCGGCTACACCTTC
- - TRBJ2-5 TRBV7-9 CASSLGQGLEETQYF TGTGCCAGCAGCTTGGGACAAGGATTAGAAGAGACCCAGTACTTC
- - TRBJ2-3 TRBV4-1 CASPALVHTDTQYF TGCGCCAGTCCCGCCCTGGTACACACAGATACGCAGTATTTT